A single sample is the source of the 27 T cell receptor beta chains below, sequenced in a study of blood T cell repertoires in COVID-19. Repertoires were generated with immunoSEQ multiplex PCR, while TCRdb's copy carries only in-frame clones and drops some. There are about 280,000 clones in the sample; just under 90% occur only once, and about 2% lies in the top ten. The material sequenced was PBMCs or T cells enriched from blood (not recorded which). These receptors originate from a woman in her sixties who had recovered from COVID-19.

This rearrangement joins TRBV28 to TRBJ2-3; D perhaps matches TRBD1 (5 bases). Trimming left V 3 bases short and J 0 bases short, with 13 bases between. The CDR3 has 16 amino acids. From germline, CDR1 is MDHEN and CDR2 SYDVKM. The chain's CDR3 is CASSFSQGSSTDTQYF. DNA for the CDR3: TGTGCCAGCAGTTTTTCCCAGGGATCTAGCACAGATACGCAGTATTTT.

This chain uses TRBV28 with TRBJ1-1, with TRBD1 as a possible D gene (5 bases). In germline, CDR1 is MDHEN, CDR2 SYDVKM. The CDR3 contains 10 residues. V shed 8 bases and J shed 5 bases, with 6 bases lying between them. CDR3 DNA: TGTGCCAGCGGGGGGACTGAAGCTTTCTTT. This codes for CASGGTEAFF.

This chain joins TRBV28 and TRBJ1-1; a weak D match, TRBD1 (6 bases). This CDR3 spans 11 amino acids. Germline lookup yields CDR1 MDHEN and CDR2 SYDVKM. Trimming shortened V by 6 bases and J by 9 bases, and 11 bases separated the two germline ends. DNA of the CDR3: TGTGCCAGCAGCCAAGACAGGCAAGCTTTCTTT. As protein: CASSQDRQAFF.

Only one count was recorded for this clone. The J gene is TRBJ1-4, the V gene TRBV18; D uncertain. Germline V gene data show CDR1 as KGHSH and CDR2 as LQKENI. Trimming stripped 6 bases from V and 5 bases from J, with 13 bases between. The CDR3 length is 14 residues. The CDR3 reads CASSSGGSNEKLFF. CDR3 DNA sequence: TGTGCCAGCTCTTCAGGAGGTTCCAATGAAAAACTGTTTTTT. Using reference TRBV18 and TRBJ1-4 for the parts outside the CDR3, the full variable domain is NAGVMQNPRHLVRRRGQEARLRCSPMKGHSHVYWYRQLPEEGLKFMVYLQKENIIDESGMPKERFSAEFPKEGPSILRIQQVVRGDSAAYFCASSSGGSNEKLFFGSGTQLSVL.

The chain couples TRBV10-2 to TRBJ1-5; tentatively, D is TRBD1 (5 bases). The CDR3 runs 13 residues. The germline gives CDR1 WSHSY, CDR2 SAAADI. The V end was cut by 2 bases, the J end by 7 bases, with 9 bases between. The CDR3 DNA is TGCGCCAGCAGTGAGCAGGGTGGACAGCCCCAGCATTTT. Its translation: CASSEQGGQPQHF.

The rearrangement uses TRBV12-3 or TRBV12-4 and TRBJ2-1; 7 bases align to TRBD2. The CDR3 consists of 11 residues. V shed 5 bases, J shed 14 bases, and the junction held 6 bases outside the gene matches. CDR3: CASSSGAREFF. CDR3 nucleotide sequence: TGTGCCAGCAGTAGCGGGGCAAGGGAGTTCTTC.

In this sample, this clone turned up a few times. This chain uses TRBV7-2 with TRBJ1-4; 9 bases fit TRBD1. Germline V CDR1 and CDR2: SGHTA, FQGNSA. J lost 8 bases, V lost 5 bases, and 9 bases had no gene match. The CDR3 spans 15 residues. CDR3: CASSQNRGLGEKLFF. The CDR3 DNA reads as TGTGCCAGCAGCCAAAACAGGGGGCTCGGAGAAAAACTGTTTTTT. The entire variable domain, with the rest obtained from reference TRBV7-2 and TRBJ1-4, is as follows: GAGVSQSPSNKVTEKGKDVELRCDPISGHTALYWYRQSLGQGLEFLIYFQGNSAPDKSGLPSDRFSAERTGGSVSTLTIQRTQQEDSAVYLCASSQNRGLGEKLFFGSGTQLSVL.

The chain links TRBV10-1 to TRBJ2-3; 9 nucleotides agree with TRBD1. Trimming at V came to 4 bases and at J to 5 bases, leaving 10 bases not matched to a gene. Per the germline V gene, CDR1 is WNHNN and CDR2 is SYGVQD (reference sequence). The CDR3 is 16 amino acids. The CDR3 here is CASSGTGTGWEDTQYF. The CDR3 nucleotides read TGCGCCAGCAGTGGAACCGGGACAGGGTGGGAAGATACGCAGTATTTT.

The gene calls are TRBV30 and TRBJ2-5, with TRBD1 matching 7 bases. CDR1 is GTSNPN and CDR2 is SVGIG in the germline V gene (reference sequence). Germline trimming cut 1 base from V and 2 bases from J; bases unmatched to any gene: 4. The CDR3 sequence is 14 residues long. DNA for the CDR3: TGTGCCTGGAGTGCGACAGGGTTACAAGAGACCCAGTACTTC. Its protein is CAWSATGLQETQYF.

The rearrangement uses TRBV10-1 and TRBJ2-1, with 7 bases fitting TRBD2. V trimming: 3 bases; J trimming: 7 bases; junction bases outside the gene matches: 6. CDR1 and CDR2 from the germline V gene are WNHNN and SYGVQD (reference sequence). This CDR3 spans 14 amino acids. The DNA for the CDR3 is TGCGCCAGCAGTGATAAGGCTAGCGGTAATGAGCAGTTCTTC. It yields the protein CASSDKASGNEQFF.

The CDR3 protein is CASSGRELFF. The CDR3 coding sequence is TGTGCCAGCAGCGGTAGAGAGCTGTTTTTT. The chain is built from TRBV7-2 and TRBJ2-2; D call uncertain. The CDR3 loop spans 10 amino acids. In germline, CDR1 is SGHTA, CDR2 FQGNSA. V dropped 5 bases and J dropped 11 bases, with 6 bases sitting between them.

This chain joins TRBV28 and TRBJ1-5, with a weak D call TRBD1 (5 bases). CDR1 is MDHEN, CDR2 SYDVKM, per germline. Trimming stripped 3 bases from V and 0 bases from J, with 18 bases between. The CDR3 loop spans 18 amino acids. The CDR3 loop is CASSFVLGTGDSNQPQHF. In nucleotides, the CDR3 is TGTGCCAGCAGTTTTGTTCTGGGGACGGGGGATAGCAATCAGCCCCAGCATTTT.

The genes are TRBV28 and TRBJ2-2; TRBD1 might be the D (5 bases). The V end lost 2 bases, the J end lost 3 bases, and 13 bases lay between the germline ends. This CDR3 region has 16 residues. The germline gives CDR1 MDHEN, CDR2 SYDVKM. CDR3 nucleotides: TGTGCCAGCAGTTTAGCCTCTGACAGATACACCGGGGAGCTGTTTTTT. Residues: CASSLASDRYTGELFF.

This rearrangement joins TRBV19 to TRBJ2-1; TRBD2 matches 7 bases. The CDR3 runs 15 residues. Trimming cost V 5 bases and J 5 bases; bases outside gene matches: 9. The germline gives CDR1 LNHDA, CDR2 SQIVND (reference sequence). The CDR3: CASSLSGDYNNEQFF. CDR3 in DNA: TGTGCCAGTAGTCTGAGTGGGGACTACAACAATGAGCAGTTCTTC.

The chain recombines TRBV2 with TRBJ2-3; the D gene is possibly TRBD2 (5 bases). Trimming removed 4 bases at V and 6 bases at J, with 5 bases between. Germline V gene lookup returns CDR1 SNHLY and CDR2 FYNNEI. The CDR3 covers 11 residues. CDR3 loop: CASSGEDTQYF. CDR3 DNA sequence: TGTGCCAGCAGTGGGGAGGATACGCAGTATTTT.

The rearrangement joins TRBV5-1 to TRBJ1-3, with a weak D call TRBD1 (5 bases). The V end was cut by 0 bases, the J end by 4 bases, with 11 bases between. CDR3 size: 15 residues. The germline V gene encodes CDR1 SGHRS and CDR2 YFSETQ. CDR3 protein: CASSLAGFSGNTIYF. In nucleotides, the CDR3 is TGCGCCAGCAGCTTGGCAGGGTTTTCAGGAAACACCATATATTTT. Supplemented by reference TRBV5-1 and TRBJ1-3, the full variable domain reads KAGVTQTPRYLIKTRGQQVTLSCSPISGHRSVSWYQQTPGQGLQFLFEYFSETQRNKGNFPGRFSGRQFSNSRSEMNVSTLELGDSALYLCASSLAGFSGNTIYFGEGSWLTVV.

V usage is TRBV4-1 and J usage is TRBJ2-7; D is perhaps TRBD1 (5 bases). The CDR3 sequence is 13 residues long. V was pared by 2 bases and J by 3 bases, with 8 bases between. The germline gives CDR1 MGHRA, CDR2 YSYEKL. CDR3 in amino acids: CASSQTQVYEQYF. CDR3 DNA: TGCGCCAGCAGCCAAACACAGGTCTACGAGCAGTACTTC.

The V call is TRBV7-9, the J call TRBJ1-2; 8 positions agree with TRBD1. CDR1 and CDR2 (germline): SEHNR, FQNEAQ (reference sequence). This CDR3 region has 13 residues. V was pared by 6 bases and J by 6 bases, with 6 bases of the junction left unmatched. The CDR3 DNA reads TGTGCCAGCAGGTTGGGACAGGATCATGGCTACACCTTC. It specifies CASRLGQDHGYTF.

The gene calls are TRBV28 and TRBJ1-1; the D is unclear. The CDR3 is 13 residues long. Germline CDR1 reads MDHEN; CDR2 reads SYDVKM. V was cut by 2 bases and J by 8 bases, with 12 bases left in between. The CDR3 DNA reads TGTGCCAGCAGTTTAGGGCAGCTCAAAGAAGCTTTCTTT. Translation: CASSLGQLKEAFF.

The V gene is TRBV19, the J gene TRBJ1-1; the D gene is possibly TRBD1 (6 bases). Per the germline V gene, CDR1 is LNHDA and CDR2 is SQIVND (reference sequence). The CDR3 spans 12 residues. The ends were cut back, 5 bases at V and 7 bases at J, with 11 bases in the middle. CDR3 coding DNA: TGTGCCAGTAGTCTCCCGACAGGTGAAGCTTTCTTT. Translation gives CASSLPTGEAFF.

The rearrangement joins TRBV5-1 to TRBJ1-6; 10 positions agree with TRBD1. The CDR3 has 15 amino acids. Per germline, CDR1 SGHRS and CDR2 YFSETQ. V lost 4 bases and J lost 9; bases outside the gene matches: 7. The CDR3 bases are TGCGCCAGCAGCACGGGGACAGGGGAAGTTTCACCCCTCCACTTT. Translated: CASSTGTGEVSPLHF.

As to this clone: One end of the junction fails to match germline, which may point to a read error. At the DNA level, this CDR3 is encoded by other sequences in the same sample as well. The chain recombines TRBV7-8 with TRBJ1-3; D is uncertain. Germline V CDR1 and CDR2: SGHVS, FQNEAQ. This CDR3 region has 15 residues. The CDR3 region has the DNA TGTGCCAGTAGCTCCGCGGGCGTGCCTGGAAACACCATATATTTT. Protein sequence: CASSSAGVPGNTIYF.

This clone has a handful of counts. The chain is built from TRBV5-1 and TRBJ1-2, with TRBD1 as a possible D gene (6 bases). The V end was cut by 0 bases, the J end by 4 bases, with 10 bases between. CDR1 is SGHRS, CDR2 YFSETQ, per germline. This CDR3 has 14 amino acids. CDR3 coding DNA: TGCGCCAGCAGCTTGGCCGGACAGACCTATGGCTACACCTTC. It encodes CASSLAGQTYGYTF.

V gene TRBV30 combines with J gene TRBJ2-7, with TRBD1 identical over 7 bases. The germline CDR1 and CDR2 sequences are GTSNPN and SVGIG (reference sequence). This CDR3 contains 14 residues. The CDR3 reads CAASGDSFPYEQYF. CDR3 bases: TGTGCTGCTTCCGGGGACAGTTTCCCCTACGAGCAGTACTTC.

The chain is built from TRBV28 and TRBJ1-2; the D gene is possibly TRBD1 (6 bases). The CDR3 sequence is 15 residues long. The germline V and J ends were trimmed by 2 bases and 6 bases, with 16 bases remaining between them. Germline V gene sequence: CDR1 MDHEN, CDR2 SYDVKM. The CDR3 DNA follows: TGTGCCAGCAGTTTAGGGGGGGCGGTTTTTCATGGCTACACCTTC. It codes for CASSLGGAVFHGYTF.

J is TRBJ1-4 and V is TRBV5-1, with 9 bases that match TRBD1. This CDR3 has 15 residues. The trim removed 4 bases at V and 8 bases at J, leaving 9 bases unmatched. Germline V gene data show CDR1 as SGHRS and CDR2 as YFSETQ. In DNA, the CDR3 is TGCGCCAGCAGCCAAACCGGGACAGGGACCGAAAAACTGTTTTTT. Amino acid sequence: CASSQTGTGTEKLFF. The whole variable domain, filled in from reference TRBV5-1 and TRBJ1-4, reads KAGVTQTPRYLIKTRGQQVTLSCSPISGHRSVSWYQQTPGQGLQFLFEYFSETQRNKGNFPGRFSGRQFSNSRSEMNVSTLELGDSALYLCASSQTGTGTEKLFFGSGTQLSVL.

V gene TRBV7-3 combines with J gene TRBJ1-3, with D possibly matching TRBD1 (6 bases). The V and J ends lost 5 bases and 2 bases respectively, with 13 bases between them. CDR3 length equals 15 residues. Germline V gives CDR1 SGHTA, CDR2 FQGTGA. CDR3 loop: CASSETGTTGNTIYF. CDR3 sequence (DNA): TGTGCCAGCAGCGAGACCGGGACAACTGGAAACACCATATATTTT. Full variable domain (outside the CDR3, taken from reference TRBV7-3 and TRBJ1-3): GAGVSQTPSNKVTEKGKYVELRCDPISGHTALYWYRQSLGQGPEFLIYFQGTGAADDSGLPNDRFFAVRPEGSVSTLKIQRTERGDSAVYLCASSETGTTGNTIYFGEGSWLTVV.